This is a list of T cell receptor beta chains from one sample in a study of shared clonotypes between healthy human individuals. The data were produced by immunoSEQ multiplex PCR, yet TCRdb's version contains in-frame clones alone and is incomplete. In the table there are about 590,000 clones, roughly 95% of which are singletons. Specimen: naive CD8+ T cells sorted from blood. The receptors originated from a woman aged 30 to 39 in good health. Each CDR3 is given with its conserved first and last residue. D genes are given only for firm matches. The size field is filled for only some rows; it gives once, few, many or a size class.

v_gene: TRBV6-1; d_gene: -; abundance: -; j_gene: TRBJ2-5; CDR3nt: TGTGCCAGCAGTGAAGGCCAGTACTTC; CDR3aa: CASSEGQYF
v_gene: TRBV21-1; d_gene: -; abundance: -; j_gene: TRBJ2-7; CDR3nt: TGTGCCAGCAGCAAAGTTGCCAGCGCACTCTACGAGCAGTACTTC; CDR3aa: CASSKVASALYEQYF
v_gene: TRBV4-1; d_gene: -; abundance: once; j_gene: TRBJ2-3; CDR3nt: TGCGCCAGCAGCCGGGGGGCGAGGGCAGATACGCAGTATTTT; CDR3aa: CASSRGARADTQYF
v_gene: TRBV4-1; d_gene: -; abundance: -; j_gene: TRBJ1-1; CDR3nt: TGCGCCAGCAGCCAAGAGAGGGGGAGTTTGAACACTGAAGCTTTCTTT; CDR3aa: CASSQERGSLNTEAFF
v_gene: TRBV27; d_gene: -; abundance: once; j_gene: TRBJ2-1; CDR3nt: TGTGCCAGCAGTACCTCCGGGACCAGTCACAATGAGCAGTTCTTC; CDR3aa: CASSTSGTSHNEQFF
v_gene: TRBV27; d_gene: -; abundance: -; j_gene: TRBJ2-1; CDR3nt: TGTGCCAGCAGTTTCGGGGGAAATGAGCAGTTCTTC; CDR3aa: CASSFGGNEQFF
v_gene: TRBV7-6; d_gene: -; abundance: -; j_gene: TRBJ2-7; CDR3nt: TGTGCCAGCAGCTTATTCGGGAGTTCCTACGAGCAGTACTTC; CDR3aa: CASSLFGSSYEQYF
v_gene: TRBV28; d_gene: TRBD2; abundance: -; j_gene: TRBJ2-7; CDR3nt: TGTGCCAGCAGTCCCTCCCGACTAGCACCCTACGAGCAGTACTTC; CDR3aa: CASSPSRLAPYEQYF
v_gene: TRBV29-1; d_gene: -; abundance: few; j_gene: TRBJ2-7; CDR3nt: TGCAGCGTTGAAGTAGGGAACGAGCAGTACTTC; CDR3aa: CSVEVGNEQYF
v_gene: TRBV20-1; d_gene: -; abundance: -; j_gene: TRBJ2-7; CDR3nt: TGCAGTGCAACGTTCTCCTACGAGCAGTACTTC; CDR3aa: CSATFSYEQYF
v_gene: TRBV5-4; d_gene: TRBD1; abundance: -; j_gene: TRBJ2-3; CDR3nt: TGTGCCAGCAGCTTGGGGACAGGGGTGGCAGATACGCAGTATTTT; CDR3aa: CASSLGTGVADTQYF
v_gene: TRBV2; d_gene: -; abundance: -; j_gene: TRBJ2-7; CDR3nt: TGTGCCAGTCAATTGGGGAACGAGCAGTACTTC; CDR3aa: CASQLGNEQYF
v_gene: TRBV27; d_gene: -; abundance: -; j_gene: TRBJ1-2; CDR3nt: TGTGCCAGCGGCCGGCCCTATGGCTACACCTTC; CDR3aa: CASGRPYGYTF
v_gene: TRBV28; d_gene: TRBD1; abundance: -; j_gene: TRBJ1-1; CDR3nt: TGTGCCAGCAGTTTAGAATTTGGGACAGGGTTTATGAACACTGAAGCTTTCTTT; CDR3aa: CASSLEFGTGFMNTEAFF
v_gene: TRBV13; d_gene: TRBD2; abundance: few; j_gene: TRBJ2-7; CDR3nt: TGTGCCAGCAGCTTATCAGGCCTAGCGGGCCTTTTCTCCTACGAGCAGTACTTC; CDR3aa: CASSLSGLAGLFSYEQYF
v_gene: TRBV19; d_gene: -; abundance: -; j_gene: TRBJ2-1; CDR3nt: TGTGCCAGTAACCCCGGGCCCGCCTACAATGAGCAGTTCTTC; CDR3aa: CASNPGPAYNEQFF
v_gene: TRBV29-1; d_gene: -; abundance: -; j_gene: TRBJ1-3; CDR3nt: TGCAGCGTTGTAGCTCTCTCTGGAAACACCATATATTTT; CDR3aa: CSVVALSGNTIYF
v_gene: TRBV5-1; d_gene: TRBD2; abundance: -; j_gene: TRBJ2-3; CDR3nt: TGCGCCAGCAGCTTGTTGGGGGGGACAGATACGCAGTATTTT; CDR3aa: CASSLLGGTDTQYF
v_gene: TRBV2; d_gene: -; abundance: -; j_gene: TRBJ2-7; CDR3nt: TGTGCCAGCAGGGACAGCAACGAGCAGTACTTC; CDR3aa: CASRDSNEQYF
v_gene: TRBV5-4; d_gene: TRBD1; abundance: -; j_gene: TRBJ1-1; CDR3nt: TGTGCCAGCAGCTTGGTGGGGACAGGGGTTGAAGCTTTCTTT; CDR3aa: CASSLVGTGVEAFF
v_gene: TRBV21-1; d_gene: -; abundance: -; j_gene: TRBJ2-1; CDR3nt: TGTGCCAGCAAGGTTATAGCGGGAGGGCTCAATGAGCAGTTCTTC; CDR3aa: CASKVIAGGLNEQFF
v_gene: TRBV6-5; d_gene: TRBD1; abundance: -; j_gene: TRBJ2-7; CDR3nt: TGTGCCAGCAGTAGCCGGGACAGCACCTACGAGCAGTACTTC; CDR3aa: CASSSRDSTYEQYF
v_gene: TRBV27; d_gene: TRBD1; abundance: -; j_gene: TRBJ1-1; CDR3nt: TGTGCCACCAAGGGACAGATGAACACTGAAGCTTTCTTT; CDR3aa: CATKGQMNTEAFF
v_gene: TRBV7-9; d_gene: TRBD1; abundance: -; j_gene: TRBJ1-1; CDR3nt: TGTGCCAGCAGCCCGGGACAGGGACTCACTGAAGCTTTCTTT; CDR3aa: CASSPGQGLTEAFF
v_gene: TRBV27; d_gene: -; abundance: -; j_gene: TRBJ2-7; CDR3nt: TGTGCCAGCAGTCCTCGGGACCCCACGGAGCAGTACTTC; CDR3aa: CASSPRDPTEQYF
v_gene: TRBV28; d_gene: TRBD2; abundance: -; j_gene: TRBJ2-1; CDR3nt: TGTGCCAGCAGTCCAATAGCGGGAGGCCCCTACAATGAGCAGTTCTTC; CDR3aa: CASSPIAGGPYNEQFF
v_gene: TRBV7-9; d_gene: -; abundance: -; j_gene: TRBJ2-1; CDR3nt: TGTGCCAGCAGCGTCGGGGCGGCTGGTGAGCAGTTCTTC; CDR3aa: CASSVGAAGEQFF
v_gene: TRBV10-3; d_gene: -; abundance: once; j_gene: TRBJ2-1; CDR3nt: TGTGCCATCAGTGAGTCTCCAGGGACTGAGCAGTTCTTC; CDR3aa: CAISESPGTEQFF
v_gene: TRBV9; d_gene: -; abundance: -; j_gene: TRBJ2-3; CDR3nt: TGTGCCAGCAGCGCACCACTTCTATATACGCAGTATTTT; CDR3aa: CASSAPLLYTQYF
v_gene: TRBV4-1; d_gene: -; abundance: -; j_gene: TRBJ2-7; CDR3nt: TGCGCCAGCAGCCAACTTCCCGGACTGATCACCTACGAGCAGTACTTC; CDR3aa: CASSQLPGLITYEQYF
v_gene: TRBV5-1; d_gene: TRBD2; abundance: -; j_gene: TRBJ2-7; CDR3nt: TGCGCCAGCAGCTTGACGAGCGGGAGCTACGAGCAGTACTTC; CDR3aa: CASSLTSGSYEQYF
v_gene: TRBV19; d_gene: -; abundance: few; j_gene: TRBJ1-1; CDR3nt: TGTGCCAGTAGTATTGACAGGAAGCCTGAAGCTTTCTTT; CDR3aa: CASSIDRKPEAFF
v_gene: TRBV9; d_gene: -; abundance: -; j_gene: TRBJ2-1; CDR3nt: TGTGCCAGCAGCGTAGGAGAGACCCGGCCTTTTAATGAGCAGTTCTTC; CDR3aa: CASSVGETRPFNEQFF
v_gene: TRBV4-1; d_gene: TRBD1; abundance: -; j_gene: TRBJ1-5; CDR3nt: TGCGCCAGCAGCCAAGATATTCCCTCGACAGGGGTTCGACAGCCCCAGCATTTT; CDR3aa: CASSQDIPSTGVRQPQHF